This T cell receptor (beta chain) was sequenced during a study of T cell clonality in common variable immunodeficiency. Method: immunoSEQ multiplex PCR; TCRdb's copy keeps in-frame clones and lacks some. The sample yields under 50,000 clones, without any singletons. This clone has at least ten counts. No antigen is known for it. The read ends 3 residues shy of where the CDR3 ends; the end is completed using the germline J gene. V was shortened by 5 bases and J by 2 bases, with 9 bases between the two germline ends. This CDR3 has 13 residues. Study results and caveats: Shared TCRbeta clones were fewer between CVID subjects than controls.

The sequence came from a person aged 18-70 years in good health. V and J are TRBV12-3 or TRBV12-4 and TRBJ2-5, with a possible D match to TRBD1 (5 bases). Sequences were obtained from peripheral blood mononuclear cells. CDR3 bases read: TGTGCCAGCAGTCCCGGACATCAAGAGACC. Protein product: CASSPGHQET. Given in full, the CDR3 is CASSPGHQETQYF.